This T cell receptor (beta chain) was captured in a study of cytomegalovirus exposure and HLA in healthy donors. Primers included in the PCR were 60 Vbeta and 13 Jbeta primers. Sequencing was performed with immunoSEQ multiplex PCR; in TCRdb, only in-frame clones are kept and a portion is missing. The data hold roughly 180,000 clones, with 80% observed a single time. Deletions cut 4 bases from V and 1 base from J, with 4 bases between. Germline V CDR1 and CDR2: DFQATT, SNEGSKA (reference sequence). The CDR3 has 11 amino acids. This TCR came from a man under 40 in good health and CMV-seronegative. What was sequenced was PBMCs. The chain joins TRBV20-1 to TRBJ1-1; no clear D. This CDR3 reads CSAKQNTEAFF. The CDR3 coding sequence is TGCAGTGCTAAACAGAACACTGAAGCTTTCTTT.